The source of this T cell receptor beta chain is a study of blood T cell repertoires in COVID-19. The assay was immunoSEQ multiplex PCR, and TCRdb's table has in-frame clones only and misses some. The table lists about 180,000 clones, around 85% of them singletons. V shed 5 bases and J shed 8 bases, with 13 bases lying between them. The CDR3 extends over 13 amino acids. Germline V lookup: CDR1 MDHEN, CDR2 SYDVKM. The chain links TRBV28 to TRBJ1-3; TRBD1 is a possible D gene (6 bases). The sequencing input was peripheral blood. The clonotype was recovered from a middle-aged man with active or convalescent COVID-19. CDR3 sequence (DNA): TGTGCCAGCAGTCGACAGGTAATGGACACCATATATTTT. This gives the protein CASSRQVMDTIYF.